Below are 20 T cell receptor beta chains sequenced from a single sample in a study of T-cell reconstitution after alpha-beta-depleted transplantation in children. The library targeted TCRbeta and was prepared with unique molecular identifiers. Using its own MiXCR run on the PCR reads, TCRdb lists one record per CDR3 protein. This sample has 500,000 to 650,000 distinct CDR3 sequences; about an eighth occur once, and the top ten carry 14%. This material consisted of PBMCs, mostly from graft donor cells, taken 180 days after TCRalphabeta/CD19-depleted stem cell transplant. The receptors stem from a female patient aged 2-9 years who had a stem cell transplant for aplastic anemia, so the T cells may come from the graft donor.

This clonotype has just a few counts. The CDR3 sequence is CATSRSLQPASGNTIYF. DNA for the CDR3: TGTGCCACCAGCAGGTCTCTACAGCCCGCCTCTGGAAACACCATATATTTT. The rearrangement joins TRBV15 to TRBJ1-3; no clear D gene. This CDR3 has 17 residues. The germline CDR1 and CDR2 sequences are LNHNV and YYDKDF (reference sequence). Trimming took 3 bases from V and 0 from J, leaving 15 bases between them.

There are a few counts of this clonotype. The chain combines TRBV2 with TRBJ2-5; D tentatively reads TRBD1 or TRBD2 (5 bases each). V gave up 3 bases and J gave up 5 bases, with 7 bases separating them. CDR1 SNHLY and CDR2 FYNNEI come from the germline V gene. The CDR3 is 12 residues long. CDR3 sequence reads: CASSEGVETQYF. DNA for the CDR3: TGTGCCAGCAGTGAGGGGGTCGAGACCCAGTACTTC.

The CDR3 bases are TGTGCCAGCAGCTCCAGGGGAGGGTCTAGCGGGAGGGCCGCGTTTCGAGAGACCCAGTACTTC. It specifies CASSSRGGSSGRAAFRETQYF. The V gene is TRBV7-2, the J gene TRBJ2-5; 12 positions agree with TRBD2. The CDR3 loop spans 21 amino acids. J gave up 4 bases and V 4 bases, and 22 bases lay outside the gene matches. Germline V gene data show CDR1 as SGHTA and CDR2 as FQGNSA. Using reference TRBV7-2 and TRBJ2-5 for the parts outside the CDR3, the full variable domain is GAGVSQSPSNKVTEKGKDVELRCDPISGHTALYWYRQSLGQGLEFLIYFQGNSAPDKSGLPSDRFSAERTGGSVSTLTIQRTQQEDSAVYLCASSSRGGSSGRAAFRETQYFGPGTRLLVL.

Concerning this clonotype itself: A read error is possible here, since a much larger clone lies one base away. The chain is built from TRBV12-3 or TRBV12-4 and TRBJ2-5, with D unclear. With 8 bases removed from V and 2 bases from J, the gap between germline ends came to 12 bases. The CDR3 is 13 residues long. Here the CDR3 reads CASGLTPQETQYF. CDR3 bases: TGTGCCAGCGGCTTGACACCACAAGAGACCCAGTACTTC.

CDR3: CASSLGPSGGTDTQYF. The CDR3 nucleotides are TGTGCCAGCAGCTTAGGCCCCAGCGGAGGCACAGATACGCAGTATTTT. The V gene is TRBV7-2, the J gene TRBJ2-3; D possibly corresponds to TRBD2 (5 bases). CDR1 SGHTA and CDR2 FQGNSA come from the germline V gene. Trimming stripped 1 base from V and 1 base from J, with 12 bases between. There are 16 residues in the CDR3.

The V and J genes are TRBV27 and TRBJ1-5, with D possibly TRBD1 on 6 matching bases. This CDR3 has 13 residues. The V gene lost 4 bases and the J gene lost 5 bases, with 9 bases spanning the gap. CDR1 and CDR2 from the germline V gene are MNHEY and SMNVEV (reference sequence). The CDR3 spells CASSYGTYQPQHF. The CDR3 DNA sequence: TGTGCCAGCAGTTATGGGACATATCAGCCCCAGCATTTT.

The table lists this clonotype with a few counts. The V call is TRBV4-1, the J call TRBJ2-2; D gene unclear. Germline loops: CDR1 MGHRA, CDR2 YSYEKL. Trimming left V 0 bases short and J 4 bases short, with 9 bases between. CDR3 length equals 15 residues. The CDR3 loop reads CASSQESQVTGELFF. CDR3 in DNA: TGCGCCAGCAGCCAAGAATCGCAGGTCACCGGGGAGCTGTTTTTT.

This chain connects TRBV7-2 to TRBJ2-3; TRBD2 is a possible D gene (6 bases). Per germline, CDR1 SGHTA and CDR2 FQGNSA. Trimming shortened V by 5 bases and J by 2 bases, and 20 bases separated the two germline ends. The CDR3 extends over 17 amino acids. The CDR3 reads CASSHRPWGGVTDTQYF. CDR3 nucleotides: TGTGCCAGCAGCCATCGTCCATGGGGCGGGGTCACAGATACGCAGTATTTT.

This clonotype was seen more than once but under ten times. The V call is TRBV6-5, the J call TRBJ2-3; tentatively, D is TRBD1 (6 bases). The germline gives CDR1 MNHEY, CDR2 SVGAGI. Trimming stripped 0 bases from V and 0 bases from J, with 16 bases between. The CDR3 is 18 residues long. CDR3 in amino acids: CASSYSVGTLTSTDTQYF. CDR3 in DNA: TGTGCCAGCAGTTACTCGGTCGGGACACTCACTAGCACAGATACGCAGTATTTT.

This clonotype came up many times. CDR3 bases: TGTGCCAGCAGTTTATACAGGGACACTGAAGCTTTCTTT. Translated: CASSLYRDTEAFF. The chain carries TRBV12-3 or TRBV12-4 and TRBJ1-1, with D tentatively TRBD1 (6 bases). The CDR3 is made up of 13 amino acids. Between the trimmed V and J ends, which lost 2 bases and 3 bases, there was a span of 7 bases.

This clonotype was detected ten times or more. This chain connects TRBV5-1 to TRBJ2-1; TRBD2 matches 12 bases. The V segment lost 0 bases and the J segment 7 bases; nucleotides outside the gene matches: 2. Germline V gene data show CDR1 as SGHRS and CDR2 as YFSETQ. This CDR3 is built from 15 residues. The CDR3 here is CASSLELAGGNEQFF. The CDR3 nucleotides read TGCGCCAGCAGCTTGGAGCTAGCGGGGGGGAATGAGCAGTTCTTC.

The chain is built from TRBV7-9 and TRBJ2-2; TRBD2 might be the D (5 bases). CDR1 is SEHNR and CDR2 is FQNEAQ in the germline V gene (reference sequence). V was trimmed by 5 bases and J by 6 bases, leaving 10 bases between them. CDR3 length: 13 amino acids. CDR3 protein: CASSGRSAGELFF. For the CDR3, the DNA is TGTGCCAGCAGCGGGAGATCCGCCGGGGAGCTGTTTTTT.

The J gene is TRBJ2-3, the V gene TRBV12-3 or TRBV12-4; D remains unclear. Trimming left V 6 bases short and J 9 bases short, with 13 bases between. The CDR3 sequence is 12 residues long. The CDR3, as DNA: TGTGCCAGCAGCCTTAAACCACAAACGCAGTATTTT. Encoded protein: CASSLKPQTQYF.

V is TRBV18 and J is TRBJ2-2, with TRBD2 matching 8 bases. The CDR3 length is 16 residues. Looked up from germline, CDR1 is KGHSH and CDR2 is LQKENI. The V and J ends lost 3 bases and 0 bases, in that order; junction bases with no gene match: 3. The CDR3 is CASSPEGLANTGELFF. DNA of the CDR3: TGTGCCAGCTCACCGGAGGGACTAGCGAACACCGGGGAGCTGTTTTTT.

This chain connects TRBV2 to TRBJ2-5; D is unclear. The CDR3 loop spans 12 amino acids. V was shortened by 9 bases and J by 2 bases, with 10 bases between the two germline ends. Per the germline V gene, CDR1 is SNHLY and CDR2 is FYNNEI. CDR3 sequence reads: CARRTEQETQYF. In DNA, the CDR3 is TGTGCCAGAAGGACGGAACAAGAGACCCAGTACTTC.

The chain combines TRBV14 with TRBJ2-5; the D is unclear. V gave up 1 base and J gave up 5 bases, with 14 bases separating them. The germline V gene encodes CDR1 SGHDN and CDR2 FVKESK. The CDR3 is 15 residues long. CDR3 sequence (DNA): TGTGCCAGCAGCCAAGGAGATCGGTTTTGGGAGACCCAGTACTTC. This codes for CASSQGDRFWETQYF.

This clonotype appeared a few times. The V and J genes are TRBV5-1 and TRBJ1-5; maybe TRBD1 (5 bases). Germline values: CDR1 SGHRS, CDR2 YFSETQ. Trimming took off 5 bases at V and 2 bases at J, with 20 bases between the two ends. The CDR3 is 17 residues long. In DNA form, the CDR3 reads TGCGCCAGCAGATGTCAGGGACTATGGCCGGGCAATCAGCCCCAGCATTTT. Its protein is CASRCQGLWPGNQPQHF.

This clonotype has only a few counts. V is TRBV3-1 and J is TRBJ2-1, with 8 bases identical to TRBD2. The ends lost 4 bases at V and 4 bases at J; junction bases unmatched: 9. CDR3 length equals 16 residues. Germline CDR1 is LGHDT and CDR2 is YNNKEL (reference sequence). The chain's CDR3 is CASSPGRVLGYNEQFF. The CDR3 region has the DNA TGTGCCAGCAGCCCCGGGAGGGTGCTCGGTTACAATGAGCAGTTCTTC.

This chain links TRBV28 with TRBJ2-2; 7 nucleotides line up with TRBD2. The CDR3 spans 16 residues. V was pared by 6 bases and J by 5 bases, with 12 bases of the junction left unmatched. Germline assignment: CDR1 MDHEN and CDR2 SYDVKM. This CDR3 is CASSLGLVLGTGELFF. CDR3 sequence (DNA): TGTGCCAGCAGCCTAGGACTAGTTCTCGGAACCGGGGAGCTGTTTTTT.

This clonotype was picked up a small number of times. The V and J genes are TRBV29-1 and TRBJ2-5, with unresolved D. This CDR3 comprises 12 residues. The V end lost 7 bases, the J end lost 1 base, and 10 bases lay between the germline ends. The germline V gene has CDR1 SQVTM and CDR2 ANQGSEA. The CDR3 nucleotides are TGCAGCGCCCACCCGGTCCAAGAGACCCAGTACTTC. Protein: CSAHPVQETQYF.